What follows is one TCR beta chain and its context. The sample is drawn from a study of CD8 T cells in Susac syndrome. Germline V lookup: CDR1 MGHRA, CDR2 YSYEKL. There are 15 residues in the CDR3. V was cut by 4 bases and J by 2 bases, with 12 bases left in between. Random hexamers were used to reverse transcribe 0.5 to 1 ug of RNA. Each CDR3 protein gets one entry after TCRdb re-called the immunoSEQ multiplex PCR reads with MiXCR. The sample carries approximately 150,000 distinct CDR3 sequences, approximately 95% recorded once. The V and J genes are TRBV4-1 and TRBJ1-5, with D possibly being TRBD1 (5 bases). The origin of this receptor is a human donor with Susac syndrome. The sample comprised CD4+ T cells from PBMCs. CDR3 amino acids: CASSLLPTGNQPQHF. The CDR3 nucleotides read TGCGCCAGCAGCCTCCTACCGACAGGCAATCAGCCCCAGCATTTT.